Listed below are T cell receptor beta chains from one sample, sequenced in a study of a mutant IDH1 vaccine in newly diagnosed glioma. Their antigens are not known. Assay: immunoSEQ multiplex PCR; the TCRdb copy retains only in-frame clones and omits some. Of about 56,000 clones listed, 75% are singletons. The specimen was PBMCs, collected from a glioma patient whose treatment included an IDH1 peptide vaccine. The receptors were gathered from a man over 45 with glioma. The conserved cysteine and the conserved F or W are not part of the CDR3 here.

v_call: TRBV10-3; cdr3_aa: AISDGGQGGSQPQH
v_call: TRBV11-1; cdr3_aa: ASSLEGQGLGTEAF
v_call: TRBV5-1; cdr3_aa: ASTLDTEAF
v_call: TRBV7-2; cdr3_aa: ASSSWTGTGNTIY
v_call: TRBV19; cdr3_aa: ASSSPPGQANQPQH
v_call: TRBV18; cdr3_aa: ASSPRQMNTEAF
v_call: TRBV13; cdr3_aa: ASSLTGARLGEQY
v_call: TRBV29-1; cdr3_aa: SGDRGNTGELF
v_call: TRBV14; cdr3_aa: ASSPTGWNYGYT
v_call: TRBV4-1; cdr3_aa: ASSQDHKGGDTGELF
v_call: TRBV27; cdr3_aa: ASSFGYEQY
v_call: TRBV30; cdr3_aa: AWVPGQGIEFSDEQF
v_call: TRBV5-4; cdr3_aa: ASSSGVSDTQY
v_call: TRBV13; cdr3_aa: ASSLDRGSPSYEQY